One and the same sample provided the 17 T cell receptor beta chains below, sequenced in a study of T cells after somatic rescue of genetic block. The table came from immunoSEQ multiplex PCR; TCRdb's copy has only in-frame clones and leaves some out. Of around 57,000 clones listed, 90% to 96% are singletons. Sequencing was done on a sample of peripheral blood mononuclear cells (PBMCs). The receptor source for this set is a child under two years old.

This chain links TRBV6-5 with TRBJ1-1, with D unresolved. The germline V gene encodes CDR1 MNHEY and CDR2 SVGAGI. The CDR3 is made up of 13 amino acids. The ends were cut back, 6 bases at V and 4 bases at J, with 12 bases in the middle. The CDR3 spells CASRPREFTEAFF. CDR3 bases: TGTGCCAGCAGACCTAGGGAATTCACTGAAGCTTTCTTT.

The CDR3 DNA is TGTGCCACCAGCAGAGATCGGAAGGGGGCAGGAACAGATACGCAGTATTTT. Protein product: CATSRDRKGAGTDTQYF. The J gene is TRBJ2-3, the V gene TRBV15; 7 bases agree with TRBD1. The CDR3 is 17 amino acids. Trimming removed 0 bases from V and 3 bases from J; junction bases left unmatched: 9. The germline V gene has CDR1 LNHNV and CDR2 YYDKDF (reference sequence).

Written as DNA, the CDR3 is TGTGCCAGCAGTTACTCCGCAGGGGGCAATCAGCCCCAGCATTTT. Protein sequence: CASSYSAGGNQPQHF. The chain recombines TRBV6-5 with TRBJ1-5; D is possibly TRBD1 (6 bases). CDR1 is MNHEY, CDR2 SVGAGI, per germline. There are 15 residues in the CDR3. The V and J ends lost 0 bases and 2 bases respectively, with 8 bases between them.

Concerning this clone: One junction end disagrees with the germline gene, perhaps due to a read error. V usage is TRBV18 and J usage is TRBJ1-2; D remains unclear. The CDR3 covers 11 residues. Germline-derived CDR1 and CDR2 are KGHSH and LQKENI. In nucleotides, the CDR3 is TGTGCCAGCTCACCTAACGATGGCTACACCTTC. Amino acids: CASSPNDGYTF.

The chain couples TRBV28 to TRBJ2-7; D is ambiguous. V lost 6 bases, J lost 2 bases, and 14 bases lay in between. CDR3 length equals 14 residues. Germline-derived CDR1 and CDR2 are MDHEN and SYDVKM. The CDR3, as DNA: TGTGCCAGCAGAATAGAATCTGTTCCCTACGAGCAGTACTTC. Translated, it gives CASRIESVPYEQYF.

A single count supports this clone. This chain uses TRBV5-5 with TRBJ2-1; no reliable D call. Germline values: CDR1 SGHKS, CDR2 YYEKEE (reference sequence). The CDR3 length is 11 residues. The V and J ends lost 3 bases and 5 bases respectively, with 3 bases between them. The CDR3, as DNA: TGTGCCAGCAGCTCTAACAATGAGCAGTTCTTC. Amino acid sequence: CASSSNNEQFF.

This chain links TRBV28 with TRBJ1-2, with a possible D match to TRBD1 (6 bases). The CDR3 runs to 16 residues. Germline V lookup: CDR1 MDHEN, CDR2 SYDVKM. Trimming stripped 6 bases from V and 0 bases from J, with 17 bases between. The CDR3 DNA reads TGTGCCAGCAGCCCCCCTTGGGGGCTCACTAACTATGGCTACACCTTC. It encodes CASSPPWGLTNYGYTF.

The V and J genes are TRBV7-9 and TRBJ1-1; D gene uncertain. Trimming shortened V by 1 base and J by 0 bases, and 9 bases separated the two germline ends. CDR3 length: 15 amino acids. The germline V gene has CDR1 SEHNR and CDR2 FQNEAQ (reference sequence). The CDR3 loop reads CASSLGSDLNTEAFF. The DNA of the CDR3 is TGTGCCAGCAGCTTAGGATCGGACTTGAACACTGAAGCTTTCTTT.

The chain uses TRBV27 and TRBJ2-5, with D uncertain. Germline assignment: CDR1 MNHEY and CDR2 SMNVEV (reference sequence). The CDR3 is made up of 13 amino acids. The V gene lost 2 bases and the J gene lost 0 bases, with 4 bases spanning the gap. The CDR3 coding sequence is TGTGCCAGCAGTTTAGGACACCAAGAGACCCAGTACTTC. This encodes CASSLGHQETQYF.

V is TRBV6-1 and J is TRBJ1-1; D call uncertain. CDR1 and CDR2 from the germline V gene are MNHNS and SASEGT. Trimming pared 4 bases from V and 0 bases from J, leaving 6 bases between. There are 13 residues in the CDR3. DNA for the CDR3: TGTGCCAGCAGTGGGCCCATGAACACTGAAGCTTTCTTT. It translates to CASSGPMNTEAFF.

The J gene is TRBJ2-7, the V gene TRBV15; no firm D call. The CDR3 covers 15 residues. Looked up from germline, CDR1 is LNHNV and CDR2 is YYDKDF (reference sequence). V lost 6 bases and J lost 2, with 17 bases in between. The CDR3 protein is CATRRSASKPYEQYF. The CDR3 DNA sequence: TGTGCCACCAGACGAAGCGCAAGTAAGCCCTACGAGCAGTACTTC.

This chain joins TRBV7-2 and TRBJ2-2, with 7 bases matching TRBD2. The CDR3 sequence is 16 residues long. CDR1 is SGHTA and CDR2 is FQGNSA in the germline V gene. The trim removed 5 bases at V and 6 bases at J, leaving 12 bases unmatched. In DNA, the CDR3 is TGTGCCAGCAGCCGGGCGAGGCAGGGAGGGGCCGGGGAGCTGTTTTTT. Translated, it gives CASSRARQGGAGELFF. Drawing the rest from reference TRBV7-2 and TRBJ2-2, the complete variable domain is GAGVSQSPSNKVTEKGKDVELRCDPISGHTALYWYRQSLGQGLEFLIYFQGNSAPDKSGLPSDRFSAERTGGSVSTLTIQRTQQEDSAVYLCASSRARQGGAGELFFGEGSRLTVL.

V usage is TRBV6-6 and J usage is TRBJ2-7, with no clear D. The CDR3 is made up of 12 amino acids. Germline V gene data show CDR1 as MNHNY and CDR2 as SVGAGI (reference sequence). The V end lost 2 bases, the J end lost 3 bases, and 5 bases lay between the germline ends. CDR3 nucleotides: TGTGCCAGCAGTTACGCCCGCTACGAGCAGTACTTC. Its translation: CASSYARYEQYF.

The V and J genes are TRBV27 and TRBJ2-7, with 9 bases that match TRBD2. Looked up from germline, CDR1 is MNHEY and CDR2 is SMNVEV (reference sequence). The CDR3 has 14 residues. The junction had 1 base not matched to a gene; V was cut back by 2 bases and J by 2 bases. This chain's CDR3 is CASSLGGRAYEQYF. The DNA for the CDR3 is TGTGCCAGCAGTTTAGGCGGGAGGGCCTACGAGCAGTACTTC.

V and J are TRBV12-5 and TRBJ2-7, with 7 bases identical to TRBD1. The germline CDR1 and CDR2 sequences are LGHNT and FRNRAP. The CDR3 is 16 residues long. The junction had 11 bases not matched to a gene; V was cut back by 1 base and J by 5 bases. The CDR3 protein is CASGLGVEYRGDEQYF. DNA for the CDR3: TGTGCTAGTGGTTTGGGGGTAGAGTACAGGGGCGACGAGCAGTACTTC.

This rearrangement joins TRBV6-1 to TRBJ1-5; D possibly corresponds to TRBD1 (6 bases). This CDR3 is built from 13 residues. The V end lost 5 bases, the J end lost 4 bases, and 9 bases lay between the germline ends. The V gene's germline CDR1 is MNHNS and CDR2 SASEGT. The CDR3 DNA follows: TGTGCCAGCAGTCCCCAGGGGAATCAGCCCCAGCATTTT. It encodes CASSPQGNQPQHF.

The chain employs TRBV18 and TRBJ2-7; D ambiguous. V lost 5 bases to trimming and J lost 0 bases, with 11 bases between them. CDR1 is KGHSH, CDR2 LQKENI, per germline. This CDR3 comprises 14 residues. Written as DNA, the CDR3 is TGTGCCAGCTCATTCGACAAGAACTCCTACGAGCAGTACTTC. Amino acids: CASSFDKNSYEQYF.